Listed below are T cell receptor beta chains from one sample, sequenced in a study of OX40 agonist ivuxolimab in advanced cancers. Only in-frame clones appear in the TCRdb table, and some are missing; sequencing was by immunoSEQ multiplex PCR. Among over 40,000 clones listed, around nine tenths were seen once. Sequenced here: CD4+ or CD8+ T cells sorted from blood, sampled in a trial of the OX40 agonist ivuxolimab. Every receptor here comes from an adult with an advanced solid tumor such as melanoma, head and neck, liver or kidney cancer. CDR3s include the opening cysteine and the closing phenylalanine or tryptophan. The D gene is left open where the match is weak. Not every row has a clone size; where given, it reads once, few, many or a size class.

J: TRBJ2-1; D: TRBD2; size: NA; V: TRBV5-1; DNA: TGCGCCAGCAGCATCTCGGGGCAGCGGGAGTACAATGAGCAGTTCTTC; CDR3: CASSISGQREYNEQFF
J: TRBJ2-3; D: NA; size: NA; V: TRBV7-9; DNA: TGTGCCAGCACCCCTTTGGGACGGCAAGATACGCAGTATTTT; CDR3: CASTPLGRQDTQYF
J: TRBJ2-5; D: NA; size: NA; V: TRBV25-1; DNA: TGTGCCAGCAGTGAGGCAGCTAGGGAGACCCAGTACTTC; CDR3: CASSEAARETQYF
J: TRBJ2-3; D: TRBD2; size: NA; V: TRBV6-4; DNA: TGTGCCACCAGTGGGGCACTAGCGTACGCAGATACGCAGTATTTT; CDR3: CATSGALAYADTQYF
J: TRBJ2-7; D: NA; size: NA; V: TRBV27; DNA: TGTGCCAGCAGGCTAAGAAGCTCCTACGAGCAGTACTTC; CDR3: CASRLRSSYEQYF
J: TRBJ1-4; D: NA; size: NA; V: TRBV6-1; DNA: TGTGCCACCCGGGTCAGGGAGGGGGAAAAACTGTTTTTT; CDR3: CATRVREGEKLFF
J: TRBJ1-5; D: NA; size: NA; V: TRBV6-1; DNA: TGTGCCAGCAGTGTGAACAGCGATCAGCCCCAGCATTTT; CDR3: CASSVNSDQPQHF
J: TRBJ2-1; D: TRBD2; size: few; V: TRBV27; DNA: TGTGCCAGCAGTTTATTCTCTGGGACTAGCGGATCATACAATGAGCAGTTCTTC; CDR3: CASSLFSGTSGSYNEQFF
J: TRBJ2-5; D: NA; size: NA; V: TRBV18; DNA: TGTGCCAGCTCACCGCTACAACGGAGAGAGACCCAGTACTTC; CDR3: CASSPLQRRETQYF
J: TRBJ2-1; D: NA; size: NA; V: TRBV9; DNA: TGTGCCAGCAGCGCCCCCCCCTTTGGACCTTACAATGAGCAGTTCTTC; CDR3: CASSAPPFGPYNEQFF
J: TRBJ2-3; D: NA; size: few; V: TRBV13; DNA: TGTGCCAGCAGCTTTAGTTCCAGGGTCACAGATACGCAGTATTTT; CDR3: CASSFSSRVTDTQYF
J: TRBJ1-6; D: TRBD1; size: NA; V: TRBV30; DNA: TGTGCCTGGAGTGTTCGCAGGGGGTATTCACCCCTCCACTTT; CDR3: CAWSVRRGYSPLHF
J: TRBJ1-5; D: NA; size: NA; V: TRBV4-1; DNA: TGCGCCAGCAGCCTAAGACCGGGGAGTAGCAATCAGCCCCAGCATTTT; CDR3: CASSLRPGSSNQPQHF
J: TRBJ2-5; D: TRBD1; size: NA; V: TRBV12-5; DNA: TGTGCTAGTGGTTCTGGACAGGGGCCACAAGAGACCCAGTACTTC; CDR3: CASGSGQGPQETQYF
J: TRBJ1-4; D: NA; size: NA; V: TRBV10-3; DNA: TGTGCCATCAGTGAGTCGAATGAAAAACTGTTTTTT; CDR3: CAISESNEKLFF
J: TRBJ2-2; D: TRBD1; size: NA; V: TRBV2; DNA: TGTGCCAGCAGTTACGGGACAGGGGGCACCGGGGAGCTGTTTTTT; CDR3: CASSYGTGGTGELFF
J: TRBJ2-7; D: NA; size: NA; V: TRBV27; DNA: TGTGCCAGCAGTTTGAGACACGCCGGGCCCGGTGGCGAGCAGTACTTC; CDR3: CASSLRHAGPGGEQYF
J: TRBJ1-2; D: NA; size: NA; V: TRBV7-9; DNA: TGTGCCAGCAGCCGACGAGACGGCCTCTATGGCTACACCTTC; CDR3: CASSRRDGLYGYTF
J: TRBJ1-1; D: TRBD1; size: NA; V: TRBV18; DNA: TGTGCCAGCTCACCACCGGGACAGGGAGGATACCCTGAAGCTTTCTTT; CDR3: CASSPPGQGGYPEAFF
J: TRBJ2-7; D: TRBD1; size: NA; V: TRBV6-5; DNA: TGTGCCAGCAAAACCGGGACAGCCTACGAGCAGTACTTC; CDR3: CASKTGTAYEQYF
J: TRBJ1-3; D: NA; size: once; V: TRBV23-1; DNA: TGCGCCAGCAGTCAGTCGGGAAACACCATATATTTT; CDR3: CASSQSGNTIYF
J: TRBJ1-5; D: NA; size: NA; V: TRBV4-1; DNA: TGCGCCAGCAGCCAACCCCAGCGGGGCCGCGATCAGCCCCAGCATTTT; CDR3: CASSQPQRGRDQPQHF
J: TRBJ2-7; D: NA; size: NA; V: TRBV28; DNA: TGTGCCAGCAGAAGCTCGAATTACGAGCAGTACTTC; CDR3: CASRSSNYEQYF
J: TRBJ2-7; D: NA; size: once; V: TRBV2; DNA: TGTGCCAGCAGTGAAAGGGGGGGCAGGGGCCACGAGCAGTACTTC; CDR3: CASSERGGRGHEQYF
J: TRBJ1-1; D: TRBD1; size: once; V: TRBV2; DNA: TGTGCCAGCAGTGAACCCGGGACAGCCATAATGAACACTGAAGCTTTCTTT; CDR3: CASSEPGTAIMNTEAFF
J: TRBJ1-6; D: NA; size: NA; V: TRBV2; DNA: TGTGCCAGCAGTGGGGCCCTGACGAAGAATTCACCCCTCCACTTT; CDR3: CASSGALTKNSPLHF
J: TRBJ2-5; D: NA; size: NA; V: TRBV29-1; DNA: TGCAGCGCAACCTTACATGGTAACCAAGAGACCCAGTACTTC; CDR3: CSATLHGNQETQYF
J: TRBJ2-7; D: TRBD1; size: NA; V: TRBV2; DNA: TGTGCCAGCAGACCCGGGACAGGGGGCTACGAGCAGTACTTC; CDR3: CASRPGTGGYEQYF
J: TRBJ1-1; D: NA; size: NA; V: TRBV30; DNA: TGTGCCTGGAGTCCAACAGGGTATACTGAAGCTTTCTTT; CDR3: CAWSPTGYTEAFF
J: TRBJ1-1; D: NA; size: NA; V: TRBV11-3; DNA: TGTGCCAGCAGCTCGCCGCCGAGTACTGAAGCTTTCTTT; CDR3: CASSSPPSTEAFF
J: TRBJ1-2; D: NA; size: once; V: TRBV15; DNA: TGTGCCACCAGCAGAGCACAGGGCCACGGCTACACCTTC; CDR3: CATSRAQGHGYTF
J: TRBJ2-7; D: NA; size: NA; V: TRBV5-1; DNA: TGCGCCAGCAAGGGCATAACTTACGAGCAGTACTTC; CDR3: CASKGITYEQYF
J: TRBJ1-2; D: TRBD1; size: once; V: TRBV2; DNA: TGTGCCAGCAGTGAAGGGGACAGGGGCAGTGGCTACACCTTC; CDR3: CASSEGDRGSGYTF
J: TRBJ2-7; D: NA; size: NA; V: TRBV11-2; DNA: TGTGCCAGCAGGGTTGGATTCAGCTCCTACGAGCAGTACTTC; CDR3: CASRVGFSSYEQYF
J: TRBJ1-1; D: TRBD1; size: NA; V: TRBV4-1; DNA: TGCGCCAGCAGCCAAGAGACAGGGGGGGGCACTGAAGCTTTCTTT; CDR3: CASSQETGGGTEAFF
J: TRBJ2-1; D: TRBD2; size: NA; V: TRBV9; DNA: TGTGCCAGCAGCAAAACAAAAGGACTAGCGCCCAATGAGCAGTTCTTC; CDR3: CASSKTKGLAPNEQFF
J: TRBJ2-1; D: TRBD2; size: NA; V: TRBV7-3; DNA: TGTGCCAGCAGCTTGGGCAGCGGGAGATACGATGAGCAGTTCTTC; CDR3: CASSLGSGRYDEQFF
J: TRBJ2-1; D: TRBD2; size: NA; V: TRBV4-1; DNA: TGCGCCAGCAGCCACACCGGGACTAGCGCCAATGAGCAGTTCTTC; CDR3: CASSHTGTSANEQFF
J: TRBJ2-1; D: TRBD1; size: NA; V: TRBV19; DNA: TGTGCCAGTAGTAAGCGGGACAGGGCTTTCGATGAGCAGTTCTTC; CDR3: CASSKRDRAFDEQFF
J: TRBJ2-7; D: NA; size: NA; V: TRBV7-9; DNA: TGTGCCAGCAGCTCCTCCGGCCCATGGGTATACGAGCAGTACTTC; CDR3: CASSSSGPWVYEQYF
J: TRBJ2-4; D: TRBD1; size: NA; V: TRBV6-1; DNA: TGTGCCAGCGCTCGGGACAGGGATAACATTCAGTACTTC; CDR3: CASARDRDNIQYF
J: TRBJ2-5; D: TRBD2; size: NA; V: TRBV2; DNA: TGTGCCAGCATTGTCGGAGGACTAGCGGGACGAGAGACCCAGTACTTC; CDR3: CASIVGGLAGRETQYF
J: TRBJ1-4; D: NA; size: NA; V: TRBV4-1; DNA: TGCGCCAGCAGCCAAGGAGACCGCCGGGTCTTTTTT; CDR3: CASSQGDRRVFF
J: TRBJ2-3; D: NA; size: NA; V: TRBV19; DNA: TGTGCCAGTAGCCCCGACAGGTGGAGGGACACAGATACGCAGTATTTT; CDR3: CASSPDRWRDTDTQYF
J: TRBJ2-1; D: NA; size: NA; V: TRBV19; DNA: TGTGCCAGTAGTATGACCCGGGATCACTCCTACAATGAGCAGTTCTTC; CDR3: CASSMTRDHSYNEQFF
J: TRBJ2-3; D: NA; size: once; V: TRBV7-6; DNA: TGTGCCAGCAGCTCCATGGTAGATACGCAGTATTTT; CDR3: CASSSMVDTQYF
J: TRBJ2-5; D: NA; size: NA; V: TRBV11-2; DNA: TGTGCCAGCAGCTTAGGATTCCAGGCGCTCCAAGAGACCCAGTACTTC; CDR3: CASSLGFQALQETQYF
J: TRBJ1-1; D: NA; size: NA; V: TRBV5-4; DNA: TGTGCCTTGGGGGGTGGAACTGAAGCTTTCTTT; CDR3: CALGGGTEAFF
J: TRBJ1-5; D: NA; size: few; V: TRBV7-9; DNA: TGTGCCAGCAGCTTAGGAGAGGTGCCCAATCAGCCCCAGCATTTT; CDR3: CASSLGEVPNQPQHF
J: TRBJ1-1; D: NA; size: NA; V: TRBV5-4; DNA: TGTGCCAGCAGCCGCCAGGGCACTGAAGCTTTCTTT; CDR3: CASSRQGTEAFF
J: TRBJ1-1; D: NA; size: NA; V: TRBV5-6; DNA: TGTGCCAGCAGCACCCGGACGGCTGAAGCTTTCTTT; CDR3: CASSTRTAEAFF
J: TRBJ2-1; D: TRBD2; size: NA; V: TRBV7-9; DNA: TGTGCCAGCAGCCTCAGGACTAGCGGGGTTGGCAATGAGCAGTTCTTC; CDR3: CASSLRTSGVGNEQFF